The clone carrying this TCR beta chain showed up just a few times. Original data processing: Using reference gene primer amplification, nucleated cell counts were estimated. Sequencing was performed with immunoSEQ multiplex PCR; in TCRdb, only in-frame clones are kept and a portion is missing. D and trimming were read from the DNA, whereas the V and J calls and clone size are those reported in that table. This sample has approximately 72,000 clones, with approximately 86% found just once. The sample belongs to a study of blood T cell repertoires in COVID-19. Background on the study: The United States, Italy and Spain were the sources of the acute and convalescent COVID-19 samples.

This CDR3 is 17 amino acids long. Germline V CDR1 and CDR2: SGHRS, YFSETQ. After removal of 1 base from V and 6 bases from J, the junction contained 9 bases not matched to a gene. This receptor was obtained from a man aged 45-60 years with acute or convalescent COVID-19. The sample comprised peripheral blood. This chain joins TRBV5-1 and TRBJ2-1; TRBD2 aligns across 11 bases. The CDR3 is CASSLSSGGASANEQFF. The CDR3 bases are TGCGCCAGCAGCTTGAGTAGCGGGGGGGCCAGTGCCAATGAGCAGTTCTTC.